This TCR beta chain was recorded in a study of blood T cell repertoires in COVID-19. This clone has a handful of counts. Per the original data handling: Reference gene primer amplification gave estimated nucleated cell counts. TCRdb's copy holds only in-frame clones and misses some; the assay was immunoSEQ multiplex PCR. V and J calls and clone size are copied from that table; D and trimming were computed from the DNA. Of about 160,000 clones listed, about nine tenths were seen once; the top ten hold about 4.2%. Per the germline V gene, CDR1 is MDHEN and CDR2 is SYDVKM. This CDR3 spans 12 amino acids. Trimming stripped 3 bases from V and 8 bases from J, with 10 bases between.

The sample was peripheral blood. The J gene is TRBJ1-2, the V gene TRBV28; no clear D gene. This clonotype was obtained from a woman aged 60 to 75 with active or convalescent COVID-19. CDR3: CASSFGVRGYTF. The CDR3, as DNA: TGTGCCAGCAGTTTCGGGGTTCGGGGCTACACCTTC.